This T cell receptor (beta chain) was recorded in a study of cytomegalovirus exposure and HLA in healthy donors. Study conclusions and caveats: Rare sequences made up most TCRs, while some public TCRs were found in many donors. HLA restriction was apparent for most CMV-associated TCR beta chains in a later analysis. TCR beta chains numbering some 160 were designated cytomegalovirus-associated.

Details on this clone: Its antigen remains unidentified.

V was shortened by 3 bases and J by 0 bases, with 7 bases between the two germline ends. Germline CDR1 is SGHDT and CDR2 is YYEEEE. The CDR3 spans 14 residues. The PCR used 60 Vbeta and 13 Jbeta primers. Repertoires were generated with immunoSEQ multiplex PCR, while TCRdb's copy carries only in-frame clones and drops some. This sample carries about 180,000 clones, 82% of them seen once, and the ten largest clones take 1.5%. The receptor comes from a man between 35 and 55 years old in good health and CMV-seronegative. Material for sequencing was PBMCs. The chain is built from TRBV5-6 and TRBJ2-1, with a weak D call TRBD1 (5 bases). The chain's CDR3 is CASSSTVSYNEQFF. DNA of the CDR3: TGTGCCAGCAGCTCGACAGTCTCCTACAATGAGCAGTTCTTC.